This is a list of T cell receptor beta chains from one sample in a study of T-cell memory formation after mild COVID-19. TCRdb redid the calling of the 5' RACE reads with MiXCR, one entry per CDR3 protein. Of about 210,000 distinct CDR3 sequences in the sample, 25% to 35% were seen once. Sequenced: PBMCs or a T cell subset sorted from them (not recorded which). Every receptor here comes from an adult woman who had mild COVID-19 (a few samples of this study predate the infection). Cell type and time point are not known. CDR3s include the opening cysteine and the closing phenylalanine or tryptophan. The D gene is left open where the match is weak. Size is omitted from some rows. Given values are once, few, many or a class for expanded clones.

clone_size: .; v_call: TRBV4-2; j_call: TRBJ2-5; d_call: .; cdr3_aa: CASSQGGYGETQYF; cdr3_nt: TGTGCCAGCAGCCAAGGGGGGTACGGGGAGACCCAGTACTTC
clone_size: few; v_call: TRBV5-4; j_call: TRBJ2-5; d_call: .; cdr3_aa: CASSLALRSGQETQYF; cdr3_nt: TGTGCCAGCAGCTTGGCCTTGAGGAGTGGCCAAGAGACCCAGTACTTC
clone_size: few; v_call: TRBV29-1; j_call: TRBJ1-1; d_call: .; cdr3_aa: CSVGWGSPNTEAFF; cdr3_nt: TGCAGCGTTGGCTGGGGCAGCCCGAACACTGAAGCTTTCTTT
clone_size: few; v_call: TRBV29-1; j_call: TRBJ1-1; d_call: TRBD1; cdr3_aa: CSARNRGTEAFF; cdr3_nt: TGCAGCGCCAGAAACAGGGGAACTGAAGCTTTCTTT
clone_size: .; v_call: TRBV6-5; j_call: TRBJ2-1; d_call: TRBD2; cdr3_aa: CASSPLAGGYNEQFF; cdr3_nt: TGTGCCAGCAGCCCTCTAGCGGGAGGGTACAATGAGCAGTTCTTC
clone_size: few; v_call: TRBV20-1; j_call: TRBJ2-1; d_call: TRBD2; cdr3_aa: CSARGLAGASEQFF; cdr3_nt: TGCAGTGCTAGAGGTCTAGCGGGAGCGTCTGAGCAGTTCTTC
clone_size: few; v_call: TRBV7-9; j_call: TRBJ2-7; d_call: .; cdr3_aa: CASTERDRNEQYF; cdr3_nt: TGTGCCAGCACCGAAAGGGACCGGAACGAGCAGTACTTC
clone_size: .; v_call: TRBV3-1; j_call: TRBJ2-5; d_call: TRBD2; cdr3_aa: CASRGGLAQEETQYF; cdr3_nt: TGTGCCAGCAGGGGGGGACTAGCGCAAGAAGAGACCCAGTACTTC
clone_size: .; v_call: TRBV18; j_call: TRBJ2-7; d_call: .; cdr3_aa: CASSPGRRVGTYEQYF; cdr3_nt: TGTGCCAGCTCACCGGGACGGCGGGTAGGGACCTACGAGCAGTACTTC
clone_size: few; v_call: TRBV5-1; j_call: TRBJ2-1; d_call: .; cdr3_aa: CASSPNLQGPNEQFF; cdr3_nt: TGCGCCAGCAGCCCCAACTTGCAGGGGCCCAATGAGCAGTTCTTC
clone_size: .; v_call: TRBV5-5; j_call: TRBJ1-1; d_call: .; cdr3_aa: CASSLVRGASTEAFF; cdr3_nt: TGTGCCAGCAGCTTGGTTAGGGGGGCGAGTACTGAAGCTTTCTTT
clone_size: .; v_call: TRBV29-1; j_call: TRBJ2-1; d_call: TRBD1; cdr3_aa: CSVEEGTGDNEQFF; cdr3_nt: TGCAGCGTTGAAGAAGGGACAGGGGACAATGAGCAGTTCTTC
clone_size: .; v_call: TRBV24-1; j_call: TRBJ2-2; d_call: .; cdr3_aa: CATEGGTTRSTGELFF; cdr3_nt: TGTGCCACCGAGGGGGGAACAACTCGTAGTACCGGGGAGCTGTTTTTT
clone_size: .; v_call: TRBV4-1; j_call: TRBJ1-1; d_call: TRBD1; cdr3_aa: CASSHGTDGDTEAFF; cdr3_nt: TGCGCCAGCAGCCACGGGACAGATGGTGACACTGAAGCTTTCTTT
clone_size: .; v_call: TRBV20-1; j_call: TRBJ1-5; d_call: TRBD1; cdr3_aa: CSARGGEGASQPQHF; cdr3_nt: TGCAGTGCTAGAGGGGGTGAGGGGGCGAGTCAGCCCCAGCATTTT
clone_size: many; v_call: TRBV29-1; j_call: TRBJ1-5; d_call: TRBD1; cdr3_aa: CSVRTGEQPQHF; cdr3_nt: TGCAGCGTTAGGACAGGGGAACAGCCCCAGCATTTT
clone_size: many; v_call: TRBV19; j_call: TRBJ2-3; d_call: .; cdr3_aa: CASSLTWTDTQYF; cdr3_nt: TGTGCCAGTAGCCTCACTTGGACAGATACGCAGTATTTT
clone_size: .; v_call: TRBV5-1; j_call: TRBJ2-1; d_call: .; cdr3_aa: CATRLSGDSSYNEQFF; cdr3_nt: TGCGCCACCCGACTAAGCGGCGATAGCTCCTACAATGAGCAGTTCTTC
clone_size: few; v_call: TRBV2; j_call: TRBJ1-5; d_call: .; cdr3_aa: CASSVGSNQPQHF; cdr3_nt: TGTGCCAGCAGTGTAGGAAGCAATCAGCCCCAGCATTTT
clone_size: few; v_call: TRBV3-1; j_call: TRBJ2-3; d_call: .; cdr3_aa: CASSHGYGGPSTDTQYF; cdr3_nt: TGTGCCAGCAGCCATGGCTACGGGGGCCCTAGCACAGATACGCAGTATTTT
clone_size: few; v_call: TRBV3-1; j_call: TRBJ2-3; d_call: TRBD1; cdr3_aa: CASSRGQGRTDTQYF; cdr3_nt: TGTGCCAGCAGCCGAGGACAGGGCCGCACAGATACGCAGTATTTT
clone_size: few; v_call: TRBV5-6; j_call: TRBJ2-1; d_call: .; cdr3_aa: CASSLYLARGGNEQFF; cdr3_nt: TGTGCCAGCAGCTTATACCTAGCGCGAGGGGGGAATGAGCAGTTCTTC
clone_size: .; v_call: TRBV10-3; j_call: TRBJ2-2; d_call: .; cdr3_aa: CAISGGGTGELFF; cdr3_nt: TGTGCCATCAGTGGGGGAGGCACCGGGGAGCTGTTTTTT
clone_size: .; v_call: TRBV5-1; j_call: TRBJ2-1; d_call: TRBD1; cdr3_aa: CASSGGQSYNEQFF; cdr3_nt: TGCGCCAGCAGCGGGGGACAGTCCTACAATGAGCAGTTCTTC
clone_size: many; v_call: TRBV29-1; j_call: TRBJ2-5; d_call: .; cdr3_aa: CSVGIRGETQYF; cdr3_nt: TGCAGCGTTGGTATCCGAGGAGAGACCCAGTACTTC
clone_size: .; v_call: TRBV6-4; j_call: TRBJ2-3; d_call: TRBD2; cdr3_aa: CASSLERAGGPSDTQYF; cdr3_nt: TGTGCCAGCAGCCTTGAAAGAGCGGGGGGGCCATCAGATACGCAGTATTTT
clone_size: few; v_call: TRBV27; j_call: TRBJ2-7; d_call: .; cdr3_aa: CASSLLGGGSSYEQYF; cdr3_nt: TGTGCCAGCAGTTTACTCGGGGGAGGTAGCTCCTACGAGCAGTACTTC
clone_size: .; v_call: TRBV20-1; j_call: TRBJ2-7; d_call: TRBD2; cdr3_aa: CSARTPSGGAYEQYF; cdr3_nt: TGCAGTGCTAGGACACCTAGCGGGGGGGCGTACGAGCAGTACTTC
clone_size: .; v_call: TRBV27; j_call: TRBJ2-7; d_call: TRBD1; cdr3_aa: CASSPRDSPYEQYF; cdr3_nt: TGTGCCAGCAGTCCACGGGACAGCCCCTACGAGCAGTACTTC
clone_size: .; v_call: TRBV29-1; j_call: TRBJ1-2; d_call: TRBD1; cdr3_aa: CSVAKVGPGGTDYGYTF; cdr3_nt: TGCAGCGTTGCGAAGGTTGGTCCAGGGGGAACCGACTATGGCTACACCTTC
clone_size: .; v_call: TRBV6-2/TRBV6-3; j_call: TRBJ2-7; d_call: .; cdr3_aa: CASTRDFSYEQYF; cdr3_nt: TGTGCCAGCACCCGGGACTTCTCCTACGAGCAGTACTTC
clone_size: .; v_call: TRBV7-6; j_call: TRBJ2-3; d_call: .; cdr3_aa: CASSAPLVGGSTDTQYF; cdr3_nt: TGTGCCAGCAGCGCTCCGCTAGTCGGGGGCTCCACAGATACGCAGTATTTT
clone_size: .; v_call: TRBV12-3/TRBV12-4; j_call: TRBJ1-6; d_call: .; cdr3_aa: CASSLTGRGGYNSPLHF; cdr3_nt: TGTGCCAGCAGTTTAACAGGGAGGGGGGGGTATAATTCACCCCTCCACTTT
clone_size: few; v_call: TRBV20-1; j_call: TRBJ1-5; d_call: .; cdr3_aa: CSQRGRNQPQHF; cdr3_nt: TGCAGTCAGCGGGGCCGCAATCAGCCCCAGCATTTT
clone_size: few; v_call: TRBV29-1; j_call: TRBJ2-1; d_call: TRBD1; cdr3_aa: CSVEGRQGPHNEQFF; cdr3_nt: TGCAGCGTTGAAGGCAGACAGGGCCCACACAATGAGCAGTTCTTC
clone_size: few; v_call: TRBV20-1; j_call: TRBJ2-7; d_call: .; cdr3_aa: CSPKQGDEQYF; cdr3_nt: TGCAGTCCAAAACAGGGCGACGAGCAGTACTTC
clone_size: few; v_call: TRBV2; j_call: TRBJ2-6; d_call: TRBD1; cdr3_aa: CASSRDRVGVGANVLTF; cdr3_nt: TGTGCCAGCTCTAGGGACAGGGTCGGGGTTGGGGCCAACGTCCTGACTTTC
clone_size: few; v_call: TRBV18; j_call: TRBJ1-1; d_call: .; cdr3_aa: CASSQTAMNTEAFF; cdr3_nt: TGTGCCAGCTCGCAAACAGCGATGAACACTGAAGCTTTCTTT
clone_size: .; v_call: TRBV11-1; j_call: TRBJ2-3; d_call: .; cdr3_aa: CASSSPMDADTQYF; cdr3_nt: TGTGCCAGCAGCTCCCCCATGGATGCAGATACGCAGTATTTT
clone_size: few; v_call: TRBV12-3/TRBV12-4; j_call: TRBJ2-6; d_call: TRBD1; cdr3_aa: CASSFGQGLSGANVLTF; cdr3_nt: TGTGCCAGCAGTTTTGGACAGGGGCTTTCTGGGGCCAACGTCCTGACTTTC
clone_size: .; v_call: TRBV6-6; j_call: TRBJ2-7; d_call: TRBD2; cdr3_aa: CASRSTGTKVKQYF; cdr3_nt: TGTGCCAGCAGATCTACCGGGACTAAGGTGAAGCAGTACTTC
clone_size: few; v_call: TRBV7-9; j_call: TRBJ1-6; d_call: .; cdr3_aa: CASSLDGENSPLHF; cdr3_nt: TGTGCCAGCAGCTTGGACGGGGAAAATTCACCCCTCCACTTT
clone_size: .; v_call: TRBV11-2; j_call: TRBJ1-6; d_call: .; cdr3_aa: CASSFMWTAVNSPLHF; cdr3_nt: TGTGCCAGCAGCTTTATGTGGACAGCAGTTAATTCACCCCTCCACTTT
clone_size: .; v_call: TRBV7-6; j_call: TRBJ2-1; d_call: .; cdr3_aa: CASSLAAGAEQFF; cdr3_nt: TGTGCCAGCAGCTTAGCGGCAGGCGCTGAGCAGTTCTTC
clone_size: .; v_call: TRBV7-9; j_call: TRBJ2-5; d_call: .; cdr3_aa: CASSLAEGRTQYF; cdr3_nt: TGTGCCAGCAGCTTAGCTGAGGGAAGGACCCAGTACTTC
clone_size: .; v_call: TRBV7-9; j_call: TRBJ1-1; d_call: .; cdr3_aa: CASSSPGGSLNTEAFF; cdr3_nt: TGTGCCAGCAGTTCGCCTGGCGGGTCTCTGAACACTGAAGCTTTCTTT
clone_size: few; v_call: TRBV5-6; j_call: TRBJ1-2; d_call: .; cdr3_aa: CASSLDYGYTF; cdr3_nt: TGTGCCAGCAGCTTAGACTATGGCTACACCTTC
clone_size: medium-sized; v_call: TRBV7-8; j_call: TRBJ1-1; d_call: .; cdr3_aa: CASSSRAGVNTEAFF; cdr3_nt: TGTGCCAGCAGTTCCAGAGCAGGGGTGAACACTGAAGCTTTCTTT
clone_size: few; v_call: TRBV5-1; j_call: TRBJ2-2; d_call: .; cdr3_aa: CASSLNAGAVAGELFF; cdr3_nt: TGCGCCAGCAGCTTGAATGCAGGTGCCGTTGCCGGGGAGCTGTTTTTT
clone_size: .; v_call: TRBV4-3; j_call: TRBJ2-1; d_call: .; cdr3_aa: CASSQDSNRGGYNEQFF; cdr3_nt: TGCGCCAGCAGCCAAGATTCTAACAGGGGGGGTTACAATGAGCAGTTCTTC
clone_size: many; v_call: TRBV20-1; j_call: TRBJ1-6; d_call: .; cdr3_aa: CSARPSDSINSPLHF; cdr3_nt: TGCAGTGCTAGACCCTCGGACAGCATTAATTCACCCCTCCACTTT
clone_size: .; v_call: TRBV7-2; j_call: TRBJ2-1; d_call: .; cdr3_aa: CASSIQGSGSYNEQFF; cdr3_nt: TGTGCCAGCAGCATTCAGGGGTCAGGCTCCTACAATGAGCAGTTCTTC
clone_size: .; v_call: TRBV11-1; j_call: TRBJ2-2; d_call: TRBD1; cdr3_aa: CASREDRGYTGELFF; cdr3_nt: TGTGCCAGCAGAGAGGACAGGGGGTACACCGGGGAGCTGTTTTTT
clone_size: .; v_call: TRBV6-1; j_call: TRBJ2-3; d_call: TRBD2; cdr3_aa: CASGRTSGATDTQYF; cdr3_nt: TGTGCCAGCGGAAGGACTAGCGGGGCGACAGATACGCAGTATTTT
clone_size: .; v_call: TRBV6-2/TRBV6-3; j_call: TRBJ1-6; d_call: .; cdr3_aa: CASTNLQGRNSPLHF; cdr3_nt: TGTGCCAGCACCAACCTGCAGGGAAGGAATTCACCCCTCCACTTT
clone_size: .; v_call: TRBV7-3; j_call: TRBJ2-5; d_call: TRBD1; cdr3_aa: CASRTKGQVTPPLPF; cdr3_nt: TGTGCCAGCAGGACCAAGGGACAGGTTACACCACCCCTCCCTTTC